This T cell receptor beta chain was identified during a study of tumor-infiltrating lymphocytes in localized non-small cell lung cancer. As for the study in general: Some samples were collected after neoadjuvant chemotherapy; smokers, never-smokers and several histologies were included.

Study observations and caveats: Tumors had more T cell infiltration than uninvolved lung, per TCRbeta sequencing and CD3 counts. T-cell fraction did not differ between immunotypes IM1 and IM2.

The repertoire was sequenced with immunoSEQ multiplex PCR; TCRdb's copy has only in-frame clones and lacks some. The data hold thousands of clones, with more than 70% observed a single time. A word on this clone: Its antigen is as yet unknown.

Losses at the gene ends were 4 bases for V and 1 base for J; bases not matched to a gene: 15. Germline-derived CDR1 and CDR2 are SGHNT and YENEEA. CDR3 size: 19 residues. The sequence was collected from a human donor with non-small cell lung cancer. This chain uses TRBV11-3 with TRBJ2-2; 7 positions agree with TRBD1. Sequencing input: uninvolved lung tissue not adjacent to the tumor. The CDR3 here is CASSSPWGQLNLNTGELFF. CDR3 nucleotide sequence: TGTGCCAGCAGCTCACCGTGGGGACAGCTCAACCTGAACACCGGGGAGCTGTTTTTT. Full variable domain (rest looked up from reference TRBV11-3 and TRBJ2-2): EAGVVQSPRYKIIEKKQPVAFWCNPISGHNTLYWYLQNLGQGPELLIRYENEEAVDDSQLPKDRFSAERLKGVDSTLKIQPAELGDSAVYLCASSSPWGQLNLNTGELFFGEGSRLTVL.